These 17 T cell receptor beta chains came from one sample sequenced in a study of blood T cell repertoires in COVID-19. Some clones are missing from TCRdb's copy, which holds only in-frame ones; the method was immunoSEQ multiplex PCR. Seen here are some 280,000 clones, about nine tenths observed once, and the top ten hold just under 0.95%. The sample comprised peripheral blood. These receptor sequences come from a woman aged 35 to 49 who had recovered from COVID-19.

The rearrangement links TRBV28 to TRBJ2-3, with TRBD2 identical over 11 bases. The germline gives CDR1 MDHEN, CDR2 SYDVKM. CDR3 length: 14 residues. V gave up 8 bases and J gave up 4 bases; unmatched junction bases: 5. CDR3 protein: CASATSGSPDTQYF. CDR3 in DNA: TGTGCCAGCGCCACTAGCGGGAGCCCAGATACGCAGTATTTT.

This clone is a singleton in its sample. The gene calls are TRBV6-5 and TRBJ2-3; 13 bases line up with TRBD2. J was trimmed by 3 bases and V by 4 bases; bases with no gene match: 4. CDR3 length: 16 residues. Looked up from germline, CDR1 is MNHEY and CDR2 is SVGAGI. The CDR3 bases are TGTGCCAGCAGTTGGACTAGCGGGAGTGGGACAGATACGCAGTATTTT. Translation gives CASSWTSGSGTDTQYF.

The CDR3 DNA reads as TGTGCCAGCTCACCGAGTCGGACAGGGGGTAGCACAGATACGCAGTATTTT. Its translation: CASSPSRTGGSTDTQYF. This sequence joins TRBV18 and TRBJ2-3; 10 bases align to TRBD1. Germline V gene sequence: CDR1 KGHSH, CDR2 LQKENI. Trimming cost V 3 bases and J 0 bases; bases outside gene matches: 6. The CDR3 is made up of 17 amino acids.

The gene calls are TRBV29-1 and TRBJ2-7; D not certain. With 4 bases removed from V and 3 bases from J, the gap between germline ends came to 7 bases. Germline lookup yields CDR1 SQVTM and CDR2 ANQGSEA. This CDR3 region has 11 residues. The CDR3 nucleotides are TGCAGCGTTGGGCAGAACTACGAGCAGTACTTC. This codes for CSVGQNYEQYF.

The CDR3 spells CAGSTGLAGNTIYF. The CDR3 DNA reads as TGTGCCGGCTCGACAGGGCTGGCGGGAAACACCATATATTTT. V is TRBV30 and J is TRBJ1-3; 7 bases match TRBD1. The ends lost 8 bases at V and 4 bases at J; junction bases unmatched: 11. CDR3 length equals 14 residues. CDR1 is GTSNPN, CDR2 SVGIG, per germline (reference sequence).

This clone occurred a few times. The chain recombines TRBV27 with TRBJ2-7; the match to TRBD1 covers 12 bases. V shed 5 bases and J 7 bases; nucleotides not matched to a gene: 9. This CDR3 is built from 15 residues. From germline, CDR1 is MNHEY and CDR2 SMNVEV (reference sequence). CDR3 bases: TGTGCCAGCAGTCCGGGGACAGGGGGCTCGGGGGAGCAGTACTTC. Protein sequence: CASSPGTGGSGEQYF.

The CDR3 spells CASRGTGFGYEQYF. The CDR3 coding sequence is TGTGCCAGCAGAGGAACGGGGTTTGGCTACGAGCAGTACTTC. V gene TRBV2 combines with J gene TRBJ2-7; D may be TRBD2 (5 bases). Germline loops: CDR1 SNHLY, CDR2 FYNNEI. The CDR3 runs 14 residues. The V end lost 6 bases, the J end lost 3 bases, and 15 bases lay between the germline ends.

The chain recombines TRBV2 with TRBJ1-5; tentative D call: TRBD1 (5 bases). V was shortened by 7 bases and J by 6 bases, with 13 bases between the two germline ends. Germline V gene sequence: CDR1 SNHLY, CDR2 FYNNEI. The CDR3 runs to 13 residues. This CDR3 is CASKTGGSQPQHF. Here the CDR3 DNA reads TGTGCCAGCAAGACCGGGGGTAGTCAGCCCCAGCATTTT.

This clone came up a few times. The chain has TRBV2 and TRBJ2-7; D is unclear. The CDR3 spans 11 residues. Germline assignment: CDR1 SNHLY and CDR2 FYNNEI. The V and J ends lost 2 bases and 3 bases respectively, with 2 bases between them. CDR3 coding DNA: TGTGCCAGCAGTGAACTCTACGAGCAGTACTTC. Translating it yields CASSELYEQYF.

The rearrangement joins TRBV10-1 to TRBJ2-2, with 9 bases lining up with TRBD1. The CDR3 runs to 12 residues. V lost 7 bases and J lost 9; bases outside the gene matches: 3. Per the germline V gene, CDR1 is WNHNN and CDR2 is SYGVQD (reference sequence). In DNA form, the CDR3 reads TGCGCCAGCAAAGGGACAGGGAGGGAGCTGTTTTTT. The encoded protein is CASKGTGRELFF.

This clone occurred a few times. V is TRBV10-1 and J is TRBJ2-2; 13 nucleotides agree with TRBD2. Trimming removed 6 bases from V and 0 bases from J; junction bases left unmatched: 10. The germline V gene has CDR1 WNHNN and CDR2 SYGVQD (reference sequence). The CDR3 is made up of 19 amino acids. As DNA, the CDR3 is TGCGCCAGCAGCCCACTAGCGGGAGGGATAATCGCGAACACCGGGGAGCTGTTTTTT. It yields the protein CASSPLAGGIIANTGELFF.

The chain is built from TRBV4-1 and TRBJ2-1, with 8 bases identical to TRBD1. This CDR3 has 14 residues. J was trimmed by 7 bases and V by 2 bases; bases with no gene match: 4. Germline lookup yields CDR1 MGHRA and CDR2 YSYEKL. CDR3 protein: CASSQYQGANEQFF. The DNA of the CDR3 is TGCGCCAGCAGCCAATATCAGGGGGCGAATGAGCAGTTCTTC.

CDR3 bases: TGTGCCAGCAGCTTAGATAATAGTTTGGGGGCCCGAACTGAAGCTTTCTTT. Translated, it gives CASSLDNSLGARTEAFF. The V call is TRBV11-2, the J call TRBJ1-1; possibly TRBD1 for D (6 bases). Trimming removed 0 bases at V and 5 bases at J, with 19 bases between. CDR3 length: 17 amino acids. The V gene's germline CDR1 is SGHAT and CDR2 FQNNGV.

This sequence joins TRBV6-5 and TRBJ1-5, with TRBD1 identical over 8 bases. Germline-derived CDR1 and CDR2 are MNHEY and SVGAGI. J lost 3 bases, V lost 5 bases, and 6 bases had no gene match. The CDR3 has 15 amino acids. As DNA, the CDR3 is TGTGCCAGCAGTACCCAGGGGGCTAACAATCAGCCCCAGCATTTT. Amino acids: CASSTQGANNQPQHF.

CDR3 nucleotides: TGTGCCAGCAGAGCCGGGACAGACTCCTACGAGCAGTACTTC. It is translated as CASRAGTDSYEQYF. This chain uses TRBV2 with TRBJ2-7; 7 bases are a match to TRBD1. The V segment lost 6 bases and the J segment 0 bases; nucleotides outside the gene matches: 5. The CDR3 is 14 amino acids. Germline V gene data show CDR1 as SNHLY and CDR2 as FYNNEI.

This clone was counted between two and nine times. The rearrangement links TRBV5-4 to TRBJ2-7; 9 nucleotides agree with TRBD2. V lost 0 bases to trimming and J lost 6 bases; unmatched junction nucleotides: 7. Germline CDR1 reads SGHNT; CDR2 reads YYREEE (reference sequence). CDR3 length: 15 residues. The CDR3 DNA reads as TGTGCCAGCAGCTTGGACGGCGGGAGGGCCGGCGAGCAGTACTTC. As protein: CASSLDGGRAGEQYF.

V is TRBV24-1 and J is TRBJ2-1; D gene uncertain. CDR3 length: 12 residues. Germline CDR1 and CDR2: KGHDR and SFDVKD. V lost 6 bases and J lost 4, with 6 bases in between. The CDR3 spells CATSSVYNEQFF. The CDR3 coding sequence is TGTGCCACCAGTTCGGTTTACAATGAGCAGTTCTTC.